The 30 T cell receptor beta chains below all came from one sample that was sequenced in a study of early T cells in non-severe SARS-CoV-2 infection. Each CDR3 protein is one row after TCRdb ran MiXCR on the 5' RACE reads. The sample gives tens of thousands of distinct CDR3 sequences, approximately 4.6% of which show up once; 9.5% to 13% is in the top ten. The specimen sequenced was whole blood. The receptors originated from an adult who was a healthcare worker with PCR-confirmed SARS-CoV-2 infection or an uninfected control (not recorded which).

The table lists this clonotype with many counts. The V gene is TRBV6-4, the J gene TRBJ2-1, with TRBD1 as a possible D gene (6 bases). The CDR3 runs 14 residues. Deletions cut 0 bases from V and 6 bases from J, with 9 bases between. Looked up from germline, CDR1 is MRHNA and CDR2 is SNTAGT. The CDR3 nucleotides are TGTGCCAGCAGTGACTCGAAAGGGGGCAATGAGCAGTTCTTC. Amino acids: CASSDSKGGNEQFF.

Ten or more counts support this clonotype. The chain joins TRBV4-1 to TRBJ1-2; no firm D call. The CDR3 is 16 amino acids. Per germline, CDR1 MGHRA and CDR2 YSYEKL. Trimming shortened V by 1 base and J by 1 base, and 13 bases separated the two germline ends. The CDR3 loop is CASSQGVRSLNYGYTF. Here the CDR3 DNA reads TGCGCCAGCAGCCAAGGAGTGAGGAGTCTTAACTATGGCTACACCTTC.

Ten or more counts support this clonotype. The chain is built from TRBV28 and TRBJ1-2, with D maybe TRBD1 (6 bases). Trimming shortened V by 7 bases and J by 4 bases, and 16 bases separated the two germline ends. The V gene's germline CDR1 is MDHEN and CDR2 SYDVKM. This CDR3 spans 14 amino acids. Written as DNA, the CDR3 is TGTGCCAGCAACATAATACAGGGAGCCTATGGCTACACCTTC. Translation: CASNIIQGAYGYTF.

This clonotype was seen ten or more times. The rearrangement joins TRBV20-1 to TRBJ1-2, with unresolved D. This CDR3 is 14 amino acids long. CDR1 and CDR2 (germline): DFQATT, SNEGSKA (reference sequence). Trimming stripped 0 bases from V and 2 bases from J, with 10 bases between. The DNA of the CDR3 is TGCAGTGCTAGAGATCTTAGCCCGAACTATGGCTACACCTTC. Translating gives CSARDLSPNYGYTF.

The chain joins TRBV20-1 to TRBJ1-1, with D uncertain. This CDR3 has 13 amino acids. Germline values: CDR1 DFQATT, CDR2 SNEGSKA (reference sequence). V was cut by 3 bases and J by 5 bases, with 13 bases left in between. The CDR3 loop reads CSASRGIETEAFF. Here the CDR3 DNA reads TGCAGTGCTAGTCGGGGTATAGAGACTGAAGCTTTCTTT.

The chain has TRBV24-1 and TRBJ2-2; 9 nucleotides match TRBD1. The CDR3 covers 18 residues. Trimming removed 1 base from V and 6 bases from J; junction bases left unmatched: 11. Germline values: CDR1 KGHDR, CDR2 SFDVKD. As DNA, the CDR3 is TGTGCCACCAGTGATTTAATGGGACAGGGCTCCCCCGCCGGGGAGCTGTTTTTT. Residues: CATSDLMGQGSPAGELFF.

This clonotype was counted at least ten times. The V and J genes are TRBV6-1 and TRBJ1-5; no firm D call. The ends were cut back, 3 bases at V and 0 bases at J, with 9 bases in the middle. The CDR3 runs to 15 residues. Germline V lookup: CDR1 MNHNS, CDR2 SASEGT. Here the CDR3 DNA reads TGTGCCAGCAGTGATGAACTGATTAGCAATCAGCCCCAGCATTTT. Protein product: CASSDELISNQPQHF.

This clonotype showed up many times. V is TRBV5-4 and J is TRBJ2-7, with D perhaps TRBD1 (8 bases). This CDR3 is 14 amino acids long. The V end lost 4 bases, the J end lost 4 bases, and 15 bases lay between the germline ends. Germline V gives CDR1 SGHNT, CDR2 YYREEE (reference sequence). CDR3 sequence (DNA): TGTGCCAGCAGCCAAGGACAGGGACTATACGAGCAGTACTTC. It specifies CASSQGQGLYEQYF.

This clonotype has at least ten counts. V is TRBV6-1 and J is TRBJ2-4, with D perhaps matching TRBD1 (6 bases). V was cut by 2 bases and J by 7 bases, with 15 bases left in between. Per the germline V gene, CDR1 is MNHNS and CDR2 is SASEGT. This CDR3 spans 15 amino acids. CDR3: CASSEIHGTLNIQYF. The CDR3 DNA is TGTGCCAGCAGTGAAATACACGGGACATTGAACATTCAGTACTTC.

This clonotype was detected a few times. DNA for the CDR3: TGCGCCAGCAGCTTGGATTCCGTTACCAGCGAGCAGTACTTC. The encoded protein is CASSLDSVTSEQYF. The rearrangement uses TRBV5-1 and TRBJ2-7; no reliable D call. The CDR3 is 14 residues long. Looked up from germline, CDR1 is SGHRS and CDR2 is YFSETQ. V lost 0 bases, J lost 6 bases, and 13 bases lay in between.

Points on this clonotype: A read error may explain this, as a much larger clone is one base away. The gene calls are TRBV25-1 and TRBJ2-7, with D perhaps TRBD1 (6 bases). Per the germline V gene, CDR1 is MGHDK and CDR2 is SYGVNS. The CDR3 runs 12 residues. V lost 7 bases and J lost 2, with 9 bases in between. Here the CDR3 DNA reads TGTGCCAGCAATGACAGGCCCTACGAGCAGTACTTC. Translating gives CASNDRPYEQYF.

The J gene is TRBJ1-1, the V gene TRBV3-1, with D perhaps TRBD1 (5 bases). CDR1 and CDR2 from the germline V gene are LGHDT and YNNKEL (reference sequence). CDR3 length equals 16 residues. The V gene lost 5 bases and the J gene lost 1 base, with 17 bases spanning the gap. This chain's CDR3 is CASSSSQRQQNTEAFF. The DNA for the CDR3 is TGTGCCAGCAGCTCGTCTCAACGACAGCAGAACACTGAAGCTTTCTTT.

In regard to this clonotype: Because the CDR3 is missing its conserved closing phenylalanine or tryptophan, this is likely a read error. The rearrangement joins TRBV29-1 to TRBJ2-3; 9 bases fit TRBD2. J was trimmed by 1 base and V by 7 bases; bases with no gene match: 6. Germline lookup yields CDR1 SQVTM and CDR2 ANQGSEA. The CDR3 is 14 residues long. The CDR3 nucleotides read TGCAGCGGCCTTAGCGGGAGCCGCACAGATACGCAGTATTCT. Amino acid sequence: CSGLSGSRTDTQYS.

The chain employs TRBV30 and TRBJ1-1, with D maybe TRBD1 (5 bases). Germline CDR1 is GTSNPN and CDR2 is SVGIG (reference sequence). This CDR3 has 14 amino acids. V was clipped by 4 bases and J by 5 bases, with 17 bases between them. The CDR3 DNA reads as TGTGCCTGGACCCTCAATGGGGGAGGGACTGAAGCTTTCTTT. Protein product: CAWTLNGGGTEAFF.

The sample holds many counts of this clonotype. This chain uses TRBV20-1 with TRBJ1-2; no reliable D call. The V and J ends lost 6 bases and 1 base respectively, with 9 bases between them. Germline V gene sequence: CDR1 DFQATT, CDR2 SNEGSKA (reference sequence). CDR3 length: 12 amino acids. The CDR3 loop is CSATRDNYGYTF. The CDR3 coding sequence is TGCAGTGCCACAAGGGATAACTATGGCTACACCTTC.

This clonotype came up many times. CDR3 sequence (DNA): TGTGCCAGCAGCCCCAGGTCCCGAGGGGATGAAAAACTGTTTTTT. Its protein product is CASSPRSRGDEKLFF. The J gene is TRBJ1-4, the V gene TRBV6-5, with D possibly TRBD1 on 5 matching bases. Germline V gene data show CDR1 as MNHEY and CDR2 as SVGAGI. The CDR3 is made up of 15 amino acids. The V end lost 6 bases, the J end lost 6 bases, and 17 bases lay between the germline ends.

This clonotype was detected only a few times. The rearrangement joins TRBV7-6 to TRBJ2-2; TRBD1 or TRBD2 may be the D gene (6 bases each). The CDR3 sequence is 16 residues long. CDR1 SGHVS and CDR2 FNYEAQ come from the germline V gene. The ends were cut back, 4 bases at V and 3 bases at J, with 15 bases in the middle. CDR3: CASSSVGGLDTGELFF. CDR3 in DNA: TGTGCCAGCAGCTCCGTCGGGGGCCTCGACACCGGGGAGCTGTTTTTT.

This clonotype was observed once. A much more abundant neighbour one base away suggests this may be a read error. This chain links TRBV5-4 with TRBJ2-3; tentative D call: TRBD2 (6 bases). Trimming left V 2 bases short and J 0 bases short, with 13 bases between. The CDR3 totals 16 residues. CDR1 is SGHNT, CDR2 YYREEE, per germline (reference sequence). The CDR3 region is CASSLQLAASTDTQYF. The CDR3, as DNA: TGTGCCAGCAGCTTACAACTAGCCGCTAGCACAGATACGCAGTATTTT. The entire variable domain, with the rest obtained from reference TRBV5-4 and TRBJ2-3, is as follows: ETGVTQSPTHLIKTRGQQVTLRCSSQSGHNTVSWYQQALGQGPQFIFQYYREEENGRGNFPPRFSGLQFPNYSSELNVNALELDDSALYLCASSLQLAASTDTQYFGPGTRLTVL.

There are many counts of this clonotype. The rearrangement joins TRBV7-8 to TRBJ2-7; tentatively, D is TRBD2 (5 bases). V lost 5 bases and J 1 base, leaving 9 bases between the germline ends. The CDR3 spans 13 residues. Germline CDR1 is SGHVS and CDR2 is FQNEAQ. The CDR3 DNA follows: TGTGCCAGCAGCCCGCGACTATCCTACGAGCAGTACTTC. Its protein is CASSPRLSYEQYF.

This clonotype was seen at least ten times. The chain links TRBV7-3 to TRBJ2-7; D is perhaps TRBD1 or TRBD2 (5 bases each). Trimming shortened V by 3 bases and J by 3 bases, and 30 bases separated the two germline ends. From germline, CDR1 is SGHTA and CDR2 FQGTGA. This CDR3 spans 20 amino acids. CDR3 coding DNA: TGTGCCAGCAGCTTGTCGGGACCACCTTCTTTTGCCCCCGATATCTACGAGCAGTACTTC. This encodes CASSLSGPPSFAPDIYEQYF.

This clonotype has ten or more counts. The chain links TRBV7-9 to TRBJ2-4; TRBD1 or TRBD2 may be the D gene (7 bases each). With 5 bases removed from V and 6 bases from J, the gap between germline ends came to 11 bases. Germline V CDR1 and CDR2: SEHNR, FQNEAQ (reference sequence). The CDR3 totals 13 residues. CDR3 coding DNA: TGTGCCAGCAGCGGCAGGGGGGGAAACATTCAGTACTTC. Residues: CASSGRGGNIQYF.

Many counts were recorded for this clonotype. V gene TRBV4-2 combines with J gene TRBJ1-3; D is possibly TRBD1 (6 bases). This CDR3 is built from 17 residues. CDR1 and CDR2 (germline): LGHNA, YNFKEQ. V shed 1 base and J shed 2 bases, with 15 bases lying between them. CDR3 region: CASSQGYVDSTGNTIYF. The CDR3 DNA follows: TGTGCCAGCAGCCAAGGGTATGTGGACAGTACTGGAAACACCATATATTTT.

This clonotype has ten or more counts. The gene calls are TRBV5-1 and TRBJ2-3; D unresolved. The germline CDR1 and CDR2 sequences are SGHRS and YFSETQ. The CDR3 has 15 residues. Trimming pared 2 bases from V and 0 bases from J, leaving 10 bases between. The CDR3 sequence is CASSLQRPSTDTQYF. The CDR3 nucleotides read TGCGCCAGCAGCTTACAGAGACCGAGCACAGATACGCAGTATTTT.

This clonotype appeared many times. This sequence joins TRBV27 and TRBJ1-5, with 7 bases fitting TRBD1. The trim removed 4 bases at V and 7 bases at J, leaving 4 bases unmatched. This CDR3 has 13 amino acids. Germline loops: CDR1 MNHEY, CDR2 SMNVEV (reference sequence). The CDR3 protein is CASSSTGRQPQHF. In DNA, the CDR3 is TGTGCCAGCAGTTCGACAGGGAGGCAGCCCCAGCATTTT.

This clonotype was seen repeatedly, ten times or more. V usage is TRBV5-1 and J usage is TRBJ1-1, with D hard to call. Trimming shortened V by 1 base and J by 2 bases, and 12 bases separated the two germline ends. CDR1 and CDR2 (germline): SGHRS, YFSETQ. The length of the CDR3 is 15 residues. The CDR3 DNA reads TGCGCCAGCAGCTTGTTAACGGCGGGCAACACTGAAGCTTTCTTT. Amino acids: CASSLLTAGNTEAFF.

This clonotype showed up many times. In nucleotides, the CDR3 is TGCGCCAGCAGCGTCCCGGGACAATCAACCCAGTACTTC. Its protein is CASSVPGQSTQYF. This sequence joins TRBV5-1 and TRBJ2-5; D might be TRBD1 (6 bases). This CDR3 has 13 amino acids. Per germline, CDR1 SGHRS and CDR2 YFSETQ. V lost 4 bases to trimming and J lost 8 bases, with 15 bases between them.

There are a few counts of this clonotype. The CDR3 here is CASSTGDRDQTGELFF. In DNA, the CDR3 is TGTGCCAGCAGTACCGGGGACAGGGATCAAACCGGGGAGCTGTTTTTT. V gene TRBV12-3 or TRBV12-4 combines with J gene TRBJ2-2; 9 bases match TRBD1. This CDR3 comprises 16 residues. With V trimmed by 5 bases and J by 5 bases, 9 bases remained unmatched.

This clonotype was seen only a few times. The chain recombines TRBV25-1 with TRBJ2-5; D is undetermined. Germline loops: CDR1 MGHDK, CDR2 SYGVNS. Between the trimmed V and J ends, which lost 2 bases and 7 bases, there was a span of 17 bases. The CDR3 is 15 residues long. The CDR3 nucleotides read TGTGCCAGCAGTGAAACTACGAGGCTTAAAGGGACCCAGTACTTC. Translated: CASSETTRLKGTQYF.

This clonotype occurred many times. The rearrangement uses TRBV18 and TRBJ1-1; no clear D. The CDR3 is made up of 15 amino acids. V was cut by 5 bases and J by 0 bases, with 13 bases left in between. Germline assignment: CDR1 KGHSH and CDR2 LQKENI. The CDR3: CASSGERNMNTEAFF. CDR3 nucleotide sequence: TGTGCCAGCTCAGGGGAGCGGAACATGAACACTGAAGCTTTCTTT.

This clonotype was seen a few times. This rearrangement joins TRBV7-2 to TRBJ2-1; 11 bases are shared with TRBD2. Trimming at V came to 1 base and at J to 4 bases, leaving 6 bases not matched to a gene. Germline assignment: CDR1 SGHTA and CDR2 FQGNSA. The CDR3 is 17 residues long. Written as DNA, the CDR3 is TGTGCCAGCAGCTTAGAAGGGACTAGCGGACTATACAATGAGCAGTTCTTC. Amino acids: CASSLEGTSGLYNEQFF.